This note documents a single TCR beta chain sequence. What it binds is unknown. The data are from a study of shared clonotypes between healthy human individuals. Study results and caveats: Sampling covered nothing but blood. Tissue TCR repertoires likely differ from those found in blood. Rarefaction curves obtained for sorted subsets showed sequencing incomplete despite large depth. Naive subsets usually exceeded memory subsets in estimated richness.

Here immunoSEQ multiplex PCR was the method, and the copy in TCRdb shows in-frame clones only, minus some. The top ten hold roughly 1% of the sample, which has some 2,000,000 clones, about 94% seen once. The CDR3 has 17 amino acids. In germline, CDR1 is SGHRS, CDR2 YFSETQ. V lost 0 bases and J 4 bases, leaving 19 bases between the germline ends. Naive-designated CD8 cells lacked CD45RO, were positively enriched for CCR7, and omitted terminally differentiated effector memory CD45RA+ cells. Only Caucasian adults living in Nashville, Tennessee made up the donor group. This receptor was obtained from a young man in good health. The sample taken for sequencing was naive CD8+ T cells sorted from blood. V is TRBV5-1 and J is TRBJ1-2; maybe TRBD1 (6 bases). The CDR3: CASSLAGETELGYGYTF. The CDR3 DNA reads TGCGCCAGCAGCTTGGCAGGGGAGACAGAACTAGGCTATGGCTACACCTTC.